Listed below are T cell receptor beta chains from one sample, sequenced in a study of molecular identifiers for immune sequencing clone quantification. TCRdb independently ran MiXCR on the PCR reads; one entry per CDR3 protein. The sample lists about half a million distinct CDR3 sequences; roughly 24% were seen once. The sequenced sample consisted of naive CD8+ T cells from blood, with Jurkat cell RNA spiked in. The receptors derive from a human donor in good health. Some libraries in this study had Jurkat cell RNA spiked in. Each CDR3 is given with its conserved first and last residue. The order of the fields is J gene, V gene, D gene, clone size, CDR3 protein, CDR3 DNA. D genes are given only for firm matches. Clone sizes are given selectively: once, few, many, or a class where the clone is expanded.

TRBJ2-7 TRBV20-1 NA NA CSAPGFLSSYEQYF TGCAGTGCTCCAGGGTTCCTAAGCTCCTACGAGCAGTACTTC
TRBJ2-3 TRBV4-1 NA few CASRPRSTSTDTQYF TGCGCCAGCAGACCCAGAAGTACTAGCACAGATACGCAGTATTTT
TRBJ2-2 TRBV29-1 TRBD2 many CSVDSSGVANTGELFF TGCAGCGTTGACTCTAGCGGGGTAGCGAACACCGGGGAGCTGTTTTTT
TRBJ2-5 TRBV3-1 TRBD1 many CASSPTGLEETQYF TGTGCCAGCAGCCCGACAGGGTTGGAAGAGACCCAGTACTTC
TRBJ1-2 TRBV29-1 TRBD1 few CSVPAQGAGRDYGYTF TGCAGCGTTCCGGCCCAGGGGGCCGGGAGGGACTATGGCTACACCTTC
TRBJ2-2 TRBV2 NA NA CASTKTAANTGELFF TGTGCCAGCACTAAGACAGCTGCGAACACCGGGGAGCTGTTTTTT
TRBJ2-7 TRBV20-1 NA few CSARDERALSYEQYF TGCAGTGCTAGGGACGAGCGGGCCCTCTCCTACGAGCAGTACTTC
TRBJ2-7 TRBV19 NA many CASSIGTLYEQYF TGTGCCAGTAGTATTGGCACTCTCTACGAGCAGTACTTC
TRBJ1-2 TRBV6-2/TRBV6-3 TRBD1 NA CASSGDSPFYGYTF TGTGCCAGCAGTGGGGACAGCCCTTTCTATGGCTACACCTTC
TRBJ2-7 TRBV6-5 TRBD1 NA CDSSDRDRGNYEQYF TGCGACAGCAGTGACCGGGACAGGGGCAACTACGAGCAGTACTTC
TRBJ2-3 TRBV9 NA many CASSVASYSDTQYF TGTGCCAGCAGCGTAGCTTCCTACTCAGATACGCAGTATTTT
TRBJ2-5 TRBV12-3/TRBV12-4 TRBD1 few CASTSGTGREETQYF TGTGCCAGCACCTCCGGGACAGGGAGGGAAGAGACCCAGTACTTC
TRBJ1-4 TRBV4-3 NA many CASSQDSAGKLFF TGCGCCAGCAGCCAAGATTCGGCAGGAAAACTGTTTTTT
TRBJ2-3 TRBV21-1 NA NA CASSRTSGSTATQYF TGTGCCAGCAGCAGGACTAGCGGGAGCACAGCTACGCAGTATTTT
TRBJ2-2 TRBV5-3 NA NA CASSHGGSGELFF TGTGCCAGCAGCCACGGGGGATCCGGGGAGCTGTTTTTT
TRBJ2-2 TRBV19 TRBD1 NA CASSIEDFWDLDRVNTGELFF TGTGCCAGTAGTATCGAAGACTTTTGGGATCTTGACAGGGTTAACACCGGGGAGCTGTTTTTT
TRBJ2-7 TRBV19 TRBD1 few CASSIGTGGSKFLYEQYF TGTGCCAGTAGTATCGGGACAGGGGGAAGCAAATTTCTCTACGAGCAGTACTTC
TRBJ2-6 TRBV2 TRBD2 many CASRGTTRLSGANVLTF TGTGCCAGCAGGGGGACTACACGCCTCTCTGGGGCCAACGTCCTGACTTTC
TRBJ2-7 TRBV7-9 TRBD1 NA CASSFTGEQSF TGTGCCAGCAGCTTTACAGGGGAGCAGAGCTTC
TRBJ2-5 TRBV29-1 TRBD2 many CSVEGGYQETQYF TGCAGCGTTGAGGGGGGGTACCAAGAGACCCAGTACTTC
TRBJ1-1 TRBV29-1 NA many CSVVGPFTEAFF TGCAGCGTTGTGGGGCCGTTCACTGAAGCTTTCTTT
TRBJ2-4 TRBV14 NA NA CASSQGGVGIIQYF TGTGCCAGCAGCCAAGGGGGGGTCGGGATCATTCAGTACTTC
TRBJ2-1 TRBV29-1 NA NA CSVLTVGHNEQFF TGCAGCGTTTTAACAGTAGGACACAATGAGCAGTTCTTC
TRBJ2-3 TRBV3-1 NA few CASSHGGSTDTQYF TGTGCCAGCAGCCACGGCGGAAGCACTGATACGCAGTATTTT
TRBJ2-3 TRBV19 NA few CASSISHGTDTQYF TGTGCCAGTAGTATTTCCCATGGCACAGATACGCAGTATTTT
TRBJ2-2 TRBV11-3 NA few CASTSQENTGELFF TGTGCCAGCACCTCCCAAGAGAACACCGGGGAGCTGTTTTTT